This T cell receptor (beta chain) was found in a study of blood T cell repertoires in COVID-19 (dated by TCRdb to 2018 to 2020). Looking at the study overall: The collaborator samples originated in the United States, Italy and Spain and spanned the acute and convalescent phases of COVID-19. The material from the prospective study consisted of cDNA or gDNA derived from T cells, B-cell-depleted T cells, or PBMCs. The dataset comprised deeply sampled blood TCRbeta repertoires from subjects exposed to, actively infected with, or recovered from COVID-19. A freely available public database, intended as a resource for researchers studying the immune response to SARS-CoV-2, is where the repertoires were released. The samples were drawn from two sources: the first 160 participants of the ongoing ImmuneRACE study, and 1,000 to 1,500 subjects contributed by 6 global collaborators. A de-identified subject ID, COVID-19 status, age in years and sex were almost always included in the sample metadata. Where HLA class I and class II types were available, the types were taken from metadata supplied by the sample provider, not from assay-based typing.

TCRbeta CDR3 regions were amplified from genomic DNA by means of the immunoSEQ Assay, a bias-controlled multiplex PCR. In the source study's methods: The number of nucleated cells in each sample was estimated from the amplification of reference gene primers within the assay. To quantify the absolute abundance of each unique TCRbeta CDR3 rearrangement, sequence reads were collapsed and filtered. For each sample, productive Simpson clonality was calculated by taking the square root of Simpson's diversity index across productive rearrangements. This is the immuneACCESS table as TCRdb keeps it, with only in-frame sequences that have V and J called. A part of the clones is gone; compared with another copy, unresolved V genes explain less than half, and the rest is unexplained. V and J calls and clone size follow that table, whereas D and trimming were derived from the DNA. This sample lists 200,000 to 250,000 clones; roughly 90% were detected once. The top ten clones comprise around 0.84% of the sample.

V sheds 3 bases and J sheds 3 bases, leaving 15 bases between their ends. The CDR1 and CDR2 encoded by the germline V gene (reference sequence) are LNHDA and SQIVND. The CDR3 holds 16 amino acids from the cysteine to the phenylalanine. The only DNA kept is the CDR3, 48 bases in frame from the first base. About this clone: Its antigen target is currently unknown. Base-call qualities are not available, and no considerably larger clone is one nucleotide away.

What the research found in general, with its limitations: The quantity of clinical and demographic metadata differed by source and by participant and was supplied without curation.

At one collaborating source in Seattle, patients were enrolled during active infection and were followed longitudinally through the course of disease. The collaborating institutions used their own protocols to collect whole blood in K2EDTA tubes. For TCRbeta analysis, collaborator samples were shipped as frozen whole blood, as isolated PBMCs, or as DNA extracted from either sample type. This TCR came from a man aged 55-75 years with COVID-19, enrolled during active disease. The sample consisted of peripheral blood. This receptor chain uses TRBV19 and TRBJ1-3; the D gene identity is not certain. The CDR3 region: CASSIFSGKGGNTIYF. The DNA is as follows: TGTGCCAGTAGTATCTTCTCGGGAAAGGGTGGAAACACCATATATTTT.